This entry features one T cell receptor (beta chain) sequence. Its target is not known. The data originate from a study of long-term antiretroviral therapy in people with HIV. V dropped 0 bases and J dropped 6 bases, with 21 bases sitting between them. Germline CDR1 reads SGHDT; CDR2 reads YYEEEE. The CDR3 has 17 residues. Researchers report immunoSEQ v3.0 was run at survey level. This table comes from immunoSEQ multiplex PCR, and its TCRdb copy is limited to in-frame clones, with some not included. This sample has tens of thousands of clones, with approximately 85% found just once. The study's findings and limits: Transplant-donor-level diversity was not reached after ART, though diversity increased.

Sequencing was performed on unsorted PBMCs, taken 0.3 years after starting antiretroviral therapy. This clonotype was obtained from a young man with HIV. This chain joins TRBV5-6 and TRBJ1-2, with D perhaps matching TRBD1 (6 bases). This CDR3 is CASSLVIGGGAGHGYTF. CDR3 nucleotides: TGTGCCAGCAGCTTGGTGATAGGGGGGGGCGCAGGGCATGGCTACACCTTC.